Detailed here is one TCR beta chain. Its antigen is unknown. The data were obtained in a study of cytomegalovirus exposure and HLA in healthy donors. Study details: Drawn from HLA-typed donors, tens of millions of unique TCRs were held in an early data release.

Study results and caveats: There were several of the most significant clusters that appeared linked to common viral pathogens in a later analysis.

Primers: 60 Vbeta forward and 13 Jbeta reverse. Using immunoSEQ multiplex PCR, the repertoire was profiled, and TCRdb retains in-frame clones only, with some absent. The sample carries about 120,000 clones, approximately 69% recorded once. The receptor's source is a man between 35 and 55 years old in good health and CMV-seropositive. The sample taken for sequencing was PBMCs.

The CDR3 spells CASSSYQGEDSPLHF. CDR3 DNA: TGCGCCAGCAGCTCTTATCAGGGGGAAGATTCACCCCTCCACTTT. The chain uses TRBV5-1 and TRBJ1-6; 7 nucleotides line up with TRBD1. The trim removed 3 bases at V and 8 bases at J, leaving 8 bases unmatched. There are 15 residues in the CDR3. Per the germline V gene, CDR1 is SGHRS and CDR2 is YFSETQ.